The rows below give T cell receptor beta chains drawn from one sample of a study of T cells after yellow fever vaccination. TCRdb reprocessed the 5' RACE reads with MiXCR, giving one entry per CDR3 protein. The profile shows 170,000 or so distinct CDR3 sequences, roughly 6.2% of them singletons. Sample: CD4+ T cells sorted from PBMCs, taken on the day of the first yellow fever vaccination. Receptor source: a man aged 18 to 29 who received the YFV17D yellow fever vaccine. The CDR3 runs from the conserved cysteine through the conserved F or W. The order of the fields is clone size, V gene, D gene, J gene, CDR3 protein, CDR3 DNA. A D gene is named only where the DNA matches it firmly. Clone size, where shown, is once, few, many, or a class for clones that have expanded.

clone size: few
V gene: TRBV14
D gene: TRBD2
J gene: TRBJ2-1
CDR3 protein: CASSTGRGSPYNEQFF
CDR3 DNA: TGTGCCAGCAGCACGGGGCGGGGGAGCCCCTACAATGAGCAGTTCTTC

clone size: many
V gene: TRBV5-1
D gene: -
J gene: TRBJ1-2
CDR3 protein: CASSLERPSYGYTF
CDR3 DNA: TGCGCCAGCAGCTTAGAGAGGCCGAGCTATGGCTACACCTTC

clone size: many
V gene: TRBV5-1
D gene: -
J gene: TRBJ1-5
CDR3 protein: CASSLAGTRNQPQHF
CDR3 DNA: TGCGCCAGCAGCTTGGCGGGCACGCGCAATCAGCCCCAGCATTTT

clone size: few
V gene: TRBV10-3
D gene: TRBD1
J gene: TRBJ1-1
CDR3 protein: CAIRTDRGSEAFF
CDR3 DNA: TGTGCCATCAGAACTGACAGGGGTTCTGAAGCTTTCTTT

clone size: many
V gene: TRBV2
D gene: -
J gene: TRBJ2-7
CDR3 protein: CASGGFPYEQYF
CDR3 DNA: TGTGCCAGCGGTGGGTTTCCCTACGAGCAGTACTTC

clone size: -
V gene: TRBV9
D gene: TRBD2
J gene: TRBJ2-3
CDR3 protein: CASSVSASGGARTDTQYF
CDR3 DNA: TGTGCCAGCAGCGTATCGGCTAGCGGGGGGGCCAGGACAGATACGCAGTATTTT

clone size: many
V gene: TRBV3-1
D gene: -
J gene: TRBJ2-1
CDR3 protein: CASSQVVNEQFF
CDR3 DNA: TGTGCCAGCAGCCAAGTCGTCAATGAGCAGTTCTTC

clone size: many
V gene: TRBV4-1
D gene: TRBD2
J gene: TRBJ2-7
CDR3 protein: CASSHLGLGLYEQYF
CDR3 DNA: TGCGCCAGCAGCCATCTCGGACTAGGACTCTACGAGCAGTACTTC

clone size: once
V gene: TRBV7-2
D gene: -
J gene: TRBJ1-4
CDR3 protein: CASSLGGAPNEKLFF
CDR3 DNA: TGTGCCAGCAGCTTAGGAGGGGCGCCTAATGAAAAACTGTTTTTT

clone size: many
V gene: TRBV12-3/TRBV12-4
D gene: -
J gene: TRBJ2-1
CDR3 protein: CASSAGGVWNEQFF
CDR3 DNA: TGTGCCAGCAGTGCCGGAGGGGTATGGAATGAGCAGTTCTTC

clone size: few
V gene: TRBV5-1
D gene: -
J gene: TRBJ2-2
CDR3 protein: CASTPRVADTGELFF
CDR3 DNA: TGCGCCAGCACTCCCAGGGTAGCGGACACCGGGGAGCTGTTTTTT

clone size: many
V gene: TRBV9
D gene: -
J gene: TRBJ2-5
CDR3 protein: CASSIGSEETQYF
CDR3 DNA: TGTGCCAGCAGTATCGGCAGCGAAGAGACCCAGTACTTC

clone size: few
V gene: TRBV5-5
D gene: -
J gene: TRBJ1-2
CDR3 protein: CASSLMNPGGYGYTF
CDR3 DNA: TGTGCCAGCAGCTTGATGAATCCCGGTGGCTATGGCTACACCTTC

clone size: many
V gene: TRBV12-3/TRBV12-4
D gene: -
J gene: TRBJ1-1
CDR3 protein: CASSFLLGEAFF
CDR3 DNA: TGTGCCAGCAGTTTCCTCCTAGGGGAAGCTTTCTTT

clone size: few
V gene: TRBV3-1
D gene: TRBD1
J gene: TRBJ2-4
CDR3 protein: CASSRRPGTDLSLIQYF
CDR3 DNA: TGTGCCAGCAGCCGACGTCCCGGGACAGACCTCAGTCTCATTCAGTACTTC

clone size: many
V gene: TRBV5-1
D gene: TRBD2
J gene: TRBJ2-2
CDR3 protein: CASSFQRGRNTGELFF
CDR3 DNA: TGCGCCAGCAGCTTTCAGCGGGGGAGGAACACCGGGGAGCTGTTTTTT

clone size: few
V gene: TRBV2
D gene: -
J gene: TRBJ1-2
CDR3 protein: CASRPQGGYTF
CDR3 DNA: TGTGCCAGCAGGCCTCAAGGTGGCTACACCTTC

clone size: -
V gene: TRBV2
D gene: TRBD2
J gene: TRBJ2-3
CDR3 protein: CAGERGPLDTQYF
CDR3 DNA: TGTGCCGGAGAGCGGGGACCTCTAGATACGCAGTATTTT

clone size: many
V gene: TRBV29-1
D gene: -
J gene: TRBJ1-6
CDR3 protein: CSVAPGINSPLHF
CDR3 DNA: TGCAGCGTTGCTCCCGGGATCAATTCACCCCTCCACTTT

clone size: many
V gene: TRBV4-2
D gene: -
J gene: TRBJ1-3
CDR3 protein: CASSQEQSGNTIYF
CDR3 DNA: TGTGCCAGCAGCCAAGAGCAGTCTGGAAACACCATATATTTT

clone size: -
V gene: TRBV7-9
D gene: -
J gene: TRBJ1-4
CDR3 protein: CASSPSPARDEKLFF
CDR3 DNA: TGTGCCAGCAGTCCCTCTCCGGCTCGTGACGAAAAACTGTTTTTT

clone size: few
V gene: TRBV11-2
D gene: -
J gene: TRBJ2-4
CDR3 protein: CASSFPWTEPLAKNIQYF
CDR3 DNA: TGTGCCAGCAGCTTCCCGTGGACAGAGCCTTTAGCCAAAAACATTCAGTACTTC

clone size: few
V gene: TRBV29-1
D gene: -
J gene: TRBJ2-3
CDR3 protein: CSVGHRGGTDTQYF
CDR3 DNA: TGCAGCGTCGGTCACAGGGGGGGGACAGATACGCAGTATTTT

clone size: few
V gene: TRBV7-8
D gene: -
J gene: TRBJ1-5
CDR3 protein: CASSLVAGLDGQPQHF
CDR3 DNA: TGTGCCAGCAGCTTAGTAGCGGGGTTGGATGGTCAGCCCCAGCATTTT

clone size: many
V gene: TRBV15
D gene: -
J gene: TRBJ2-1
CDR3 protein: CATSRDGGADEQFF
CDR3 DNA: TGTGCCACCAGCAGAGATGGGGGGGCTGATGAGCAGTTCTTC

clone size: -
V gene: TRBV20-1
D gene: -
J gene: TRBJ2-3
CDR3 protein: CSVFASTDTQYF
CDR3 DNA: TGCAGTGTCTTTGCTAGCACAGATACGCAGTATTTT

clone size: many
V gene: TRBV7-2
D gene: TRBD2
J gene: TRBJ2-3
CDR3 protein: CASSWKRGGISDTQYF
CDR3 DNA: TGTGCCAGCAGCTGGAAGCGGGGGGGCATATCAGATACGCAGTATTTT

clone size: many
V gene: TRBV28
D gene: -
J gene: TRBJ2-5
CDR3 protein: CASSLLKGGTQYF
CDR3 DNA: TGTGCCAGCAGTTTATTAAAGGGCGGGACCCAGTACTTC

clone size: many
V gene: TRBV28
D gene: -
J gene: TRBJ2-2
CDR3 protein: CASSFIDTGELFF
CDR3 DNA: TGTGCCAGCAGTTTTATTGACACCGGGGAGCTGTTTTTT

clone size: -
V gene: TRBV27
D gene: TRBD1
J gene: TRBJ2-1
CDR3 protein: CASSQTAGTAYNEQFF
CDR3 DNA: TGTGCCAGCAGTCAAACGGCCGGGACAGCCTACAATGAGCAGTTCTTC

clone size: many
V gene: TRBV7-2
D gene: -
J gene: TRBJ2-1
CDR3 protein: CASSLVPGSAGAYNEQFF
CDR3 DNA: TGTGCCAGCAGCTTAGTCCCGGGTTCGGCAGGTGCCTACAATGAGCAGTTCTTC

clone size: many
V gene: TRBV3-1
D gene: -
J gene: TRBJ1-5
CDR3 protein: CASSHGQSNQPQHF
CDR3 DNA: TGTGCCAGCAGCCATGGACAGTCCAATCAGCCCCAGCATTTT